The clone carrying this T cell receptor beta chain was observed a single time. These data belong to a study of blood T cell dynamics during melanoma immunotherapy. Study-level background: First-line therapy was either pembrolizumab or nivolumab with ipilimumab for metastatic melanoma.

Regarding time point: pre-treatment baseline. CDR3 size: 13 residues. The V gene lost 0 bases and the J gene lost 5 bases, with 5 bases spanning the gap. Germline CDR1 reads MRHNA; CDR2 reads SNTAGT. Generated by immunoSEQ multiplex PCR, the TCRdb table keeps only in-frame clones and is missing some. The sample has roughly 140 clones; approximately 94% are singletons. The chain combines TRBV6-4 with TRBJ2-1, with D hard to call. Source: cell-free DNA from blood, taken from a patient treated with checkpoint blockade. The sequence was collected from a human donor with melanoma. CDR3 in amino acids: CASSDSSNNEQFF. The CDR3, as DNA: TGTGCCAGCAGTGACTCGTCGAACAATGAGCAGTTCTTC.